These T cell receptor beta chains were read from a single sample in a study of blood T cell repertoires in COVID-19. Profiling relied on immunoSEQ multiplex PCR, and the TCRdb table lists in-frame clones only, not all of them. The sample carries about 300,000 clones, about four fifths recorded once. The source material was peripheral blood. The receptors originated from a human donor with COVID-19, enrolled during active disease. The donor label of this sample is uncertain. Both conserved end residues are part of each CDR3. A D gene is named only where the DNA matches it firmly. Size values are once, few and many counts, or a class for expanded clones, and some rows have none.

d_call: TRBD2
clone_size: -
j_call: TRBJ2-3
cdr3_length: 16
v_call: TRBV3-1/TRBV3-2
cdr3_aa: CASSLLAGANTDTQYF
cdr3_nt: TGTGCCAGCAGCTTACTAGCGGGCGCCAACACAGATACGCAGTATTTT

d_call: TRBD1
clone_size: -
j_call: TRBJ2-3
cdr3_length: 14
v_call: TRBV29-1
cdr3_aa: CSVEGQVTTDTQYF
cdr3_nt: TGCAGCGTTGAGGGACAGGTCACCACAGATACGCAGTATTTT

d_call: TRBD2
clone_size: once
j_call: TRBJ2-3
cdr3_length: 15
v_call: TRBV11-2
cdr3_aa: CASSPRAGVVDTQYF
cdr3_nt: TGTGCCAGCAGCCCACGGGCGGGAGTAGTTGATACGCAGTATTTT

d_call: -
clone_size: -
j_call: TRBJ2-1
cdr3_length: 13
v_call: TRBV7-2
cdr3_aa: CASSNRQTKDQFF
cdr3_nt: TGTGCCAGCAGCAATCGACAGACCAAAGATCAGTTCTTC

d_call: TRBD2
clone_size: few
j_call: TRBJ2-2
cdr3_length: 16
v_call: TRBV4-1
cdr3_aa: CASSRPLAGITGELFF
cdr3_nt: TGCGCCAGCAGCCGACCCTTAGCGGGGATCACCGGGGAGCTGTTTTTT

d_call: TRBD1
clone_size: -
j_call: TRBJ2-3
cdr3_length: 16
v_call: TRBV15
cdr3_aa: CATSSGGTGPTDTQYF
cdr3_nt: TGTGCCACCAGCAGTGGGGGGACAGGACCCACAGATACGCAGTATTTT

d_call: TRBD1
clone_size: few
j_call: TRBJ1-1
cdr3_length: 14
v_call: TRBV7-3
cdr3_aa: CASRPTGAMGEAFF
cdr3_nt: TGTGCCAGCAGACCAACAGGGGCCATGGGTGAAGCTTTCTTT

d_call: -
clone_size: once
j_call: TRBJ1-3
cdr3_length: 16
v_call: TRBV9
cdr3_aa: CASSRRLFDSGNTIYF
cdr3_nt: TGTGCCAGCAGCAGGAGGCTCTTCGACTCTGGAAACACCATATATTTT

d_call: TRBD1
clone_size: -
j_call: TRBJ2-7
cdr3_length: 14
v_call: TRBV27
cdr3_aa: CASSPGTGGFEQYF
cdr3_nt: TGTGCCAGCAGTCCCGGGACAGGGGGTTTTGAGCAGTACTTC

d_call: TRBD1
clone_size: -
j_call: TRBJ1-1
cdr3_length: 15
v_call: TRBV6-5
cdr3_aa: CASSQSTGVSTEAFF
cdr3_nt: TGTGCCAGCAGCCAATCGACAGGGGTCAGCACTGAAGCTTTCTTT

d_call: TRBD1
clone_size: -
j_call: TRBJ2-5
cdr3_length: 14
v_call: TRBV5-6
cdr3_aa: CASSSGQPQETQYF
cdr3_nt: TGTGCCAGCAGCTCGGGACAGCCTCAAGAGACCCAGTACTTC

d_call: TRBD1
clone_size: -
j_call: TRBJ1-3
cdr3_length: 14
v_call: TRBV30
cdr3_aa: CALDRGRLGNTIYF
cdr3_nt: TGTGCCTTAGACAGGGGGAGGCTCGGAAACACCATATATTTT

d_call: TRBD1
clone_size: -
j_call: TRBJ1-1
cdr3_length: 15
v_call: TRBV24-1
cdr3_aa: CATSDLRTGYTEAFF
cdr3_nt: TGTGCCACCAGTGATCTTCGGACAGGGTACACTGAAGCTTTCTTT

d_call: TRBD1
clone_size: -
j_call: TRBJ2-7
cdr3_length: 11
v_call: TRBV18
cdr3_aa: CASRQGYEQYF
cdr3_nt: TGTGCCAGCCGACAGGGGTACGAGCAGTACTTC

d_call: TRBD1
clone_size: -
j_call: TRBJ1-1
cdr3_length: 14
v_call: TRBV5-6
cdr3_aa: CASITYGPGGLAFF
cdr3_nt: TGTGCCAGCATCACCTACGGACCAGGGGGTTTAGCTTTCTTT

d_call: TRBD1
clone_size: -
j_call: TRBJ2-1
cdr3_length: 15
v_call: TRBV15
cdr3_aa: CATSGLQGLGNEQFF
cdr3_nt: TGTGCCACCAGCGGGTTACAGGGGTTGGGCAATGAGCAGTTCTTC